This passage covers 26 T cell receptor beta chains from one sample sequenced in a study of cytomegalovirus exposure and HLA in healthy donors. With 60 Vbeta and 13 Jbeta primers, the PCR was carried out. Profiled with immunoSEQ multiplex PCR; TCRdb holds only in-frame clones, not every one. The table includes some 57,000 clones, around 62% detected once. Sequenced input: PBMCs. These receptors all come from a human donor in good health.

This clone appeared once. This chain uses TRBV4-1 with TRBJ2-5; D ambiguous. This CDR3 comprises 15 residues. Germline V CDR1 and CDR2: MGHRA, YSYEKL. V was cut by 1 base and J by 0 bases, with 9 bases left in between. The CDR3 coding sequence is TGCGCCAGCAGCCAAGGCACAGCAAACCAAGAGACCCAGTACTTC. Residues: CASSQGTANQETQYF.

The chain recombines TRBV14 with TRBJ1-3; 9 nucleotides align to TRBD1. V was pared by 4 bases and J by 0 bases, with 4 bases of the junction left unmatched. The CDR3 covers 16 residues. In germline, CDR1 is SGHDN, CDR2 FVKESK. The CDR3 spells CASSRDREPSGNTIYF. The DNA for the CDR3 is TGTGCCAGCAGCCGGGACAGGGAACCCTCTGGAAACACCATATATTTT.

The genes are TRBV25-1 and TRBJ1-2; D uncertain. Trimming stripped 3 bases from V and 8 bases from J, with 10 bases between. Germline V gives CDR1 MGHDK, CDR2 SYGVNS. The CDR3 sequence is 12 residues long. CDR3: CASSDGGSGYTF. DNA of the CDR3: TGTGCCAGCAGTGATGGAGGGTCGGGCTACACCTTC.

CDR3 coding DNA: TGCAGCGGACGCGGCTGGGGGGGCGGGGAGACCCAGTACTTC. Its translation: CSGRGWGGGETQYF. This sequence joins TRBV29-1 and TRBJ2-5, with D perhaps matching TRBD2 (7 bases). This CDR3 spans 14 amino acids. The V gene's germline CDR1 is SQVTM and CDR2 ANQGSEA. The V and J ends lost 7 bases and 5 bases respectively, with 20 bases between them.

The V call is TRBV29-1, the J call TRBJ2-5; 11 bases fit TRBD1. Germline V gene data show CDR1 as SQVTM and CDR2 as ANQGSEA. V shed 3 bases, J shed 5 bases, and the junction held 5 bases outside the gene matches. CDR3 length: 14 amino acids. CDR3 protein: CSVEAGTGGETQYF. The CDR3 coding sequence is TGCAGCGTTGAGGCTGGGACAGGGGGGGAGACCCAGTACTTC. The full variable domain, its missing parts supplied by reference TRBV29-1 and TRBJ2-5, is SAVISQKPSRDICQRGTSLTIQCQVDSQVTMMFWYRQQPGQSLTLIATANQGSEATYESGFVIDKFPISRPNLTFSTLTVSNMSPEDSSIYLCSVEAGTGGETQYFGPGTRLLVL.

This chain uses TRBV7-9 with TRBJ2-2, with 8 bases that match TRBD1. Per germline, CDR1 SEHNR and CDR2 FQNEAQ (reference sequence). The CDR3 consists of 15 residues. Trimming cost V 4 bases and J 9 bases; bases outside gene matches: 10. Here the CDR3 DNA reads TGTGCCAGCAGCTACGGGACAGGAGGAAGTCGGGAGCTGTTTTTT. Translating it yields CASSYGTGGSRELFF.

The V and J genes are TRBV10-1 and TRBJ2-5; D might be TRBD2 (6 bases). Germline-derived CDR1 and CDR2 are WNHNN and SYGVQD (reference sequence). This CDR3 has 15 amino acids. The ends were cut back, 6 bases at V and 2 bases at J, with 16 bases in the middle. The CDR3 coding sequence is TGCGCCAGCAGCACGCACGGGACTGCACAAGAGACCCAGTACTTC. It specifies CASSTHGTAQETQYF.

This clone was seen a few times. The V gene is TRBV6-5, the J gene TRBJ1-5; tentative D call: TRBD1 (5 bases). This CDR3 is 15 amino acids long. Germline V gene lookup returns CDR1 MNHEY and CDR2 SVGAGI. Trimming removed 5 bases at V and 0 bases at J, with 11 bases between. The CDR3 DNA follows: TGTGCCAGCAGTAAAGGGGCATATAGCAATCAGCCCCAGCATTTT. It yields the protein CASSKGAYSNQPQHF.

The chain joins TRBV4-1 to TRBJ1-4, with D unclear. The V and J ends lost 3 bases and 8 bases respectively, with 10 bases between them. CDR3 length equals 13 residues. The germline V gene encodes CDR1 MGHRA and CDR2 YSYEKL. The CDR3 region is CASSHWRGEKLFF. The CDR3 coding sequence is TGCGCCAGCAGCCACTGGCGAGGGGAAAAACTGTTTTTT.

The V gene is TRBV6-5, the J gene TRBJ1-4; the match to TRBD1 covers 7 bases. This CDR3 spans 12 amino acids. V gave up 6 bases and J gave up 7 bases; unmatched junction bases: 2. Germline values: CDR1 MNHEY, CDR2 SVGAGI. The chain's CDR3 is CASRSGGEKLFF. The CDR3 DNA is TGTGCCAGCAGGTCAGGGGGTGAAAAACTGTTTTTT.

The chain carries TRBV12-5 and TRBJ2-3, with a tentative D call TRBD1 (5 bases). The ends were cut back, 3 bases at V and 0 bases at J, with 13 bases in the middle. In germline, CDR1 is LGHNT, CDR2 FRNRAP. The CDR3 contains 16 residues. CDR3 coding DNA: TGTGCTAGTGGTTTAGGGGCGGCCCAGAGCACAGATACGCAGTATTTT. Amino acid sequence: CASGLGAAQSTDTQYF.

V gene TRBV7-9 combines with J gene TRBJ1-1; D might be TRBD1 (5 bases). Trimming left V 8 bases short and J 1 base short, with 5 bases between. Per germline, CDR1 SEHNR and CDR2 FQNEAQ (reference sequence). The CDR3 totals 11 residues. The CDR3 DNA sequence: TGTGCCAGCCAGGGGAACACTGAAGCTTTCTTT. Translating gives CASQGNTEAFF.

This clone was picked up a small number of times. The likely explanation is a read error, given a far larger clone one base away. V gene TRBV6-1 combines with J gene TRBJ1-2; D is ambiguous. This CDR3 spans 13 amino acids. Germline loops: CDR1 MNHNS, CDR2 SASEGT. The CDR3 loop is CASSEGPNYGYPF. CDR3 nucleotide sequence: TGTGCCAGCAGTGAAGGGCCAAACTATGGCTACCCCTTC.

The gene calls are TRBV18 and TRBJ1-3; D perhaps matches TRBD1 (5 bases). Looked up from germline, CDR1 is KGHSH and CDR2 is LQKENI. Trimming removed 5 bases from V and 1 base from J, with 12 bases in between. This CDR3 spans 15 amino acids. CDR3 residues: CASSVQEGSGNTIYF. Written as DNA, the CDR3 is TGTGCCAGCTCAGTACAGGAGGGGTCTGGAAACACCATATATTTT.

The chain couples TRBV6-5 to TRBJ2-3; 7 bases are shared with TRBD2. After removal of 6 bases from V and 1 base from J, the junction contained 7 bases not matched to a gene. The germline gives CDR1 MNHEY, CDR2 SVGAGI. This CDR3 is 15 amino acids long. Here the CDR3 reads CASRGSGGGTDTQYF. The DNA of the CDR3 is TGTGCCAGCAGGGGGTCGGGGGGTGGCACAGATACGCAGTATTTT.

The chain recombines TRBV21-1 with TRBJ2-6; the table names TRBD1, a call not compared with the DNA. TRBV21-1 corresponds to a pseudogene. The CDR3 loop spans 22 amino acids. The chain's CDR3 is CASSKRAKTPGHPTGGANVLTF. In DNA, the CDR3 is TGTGCCAGCAGCAAAAGGGCGAAAACTCCGGGACACCCCACCGGTGGGGCCAACGTCCTGACTTTC.

The chain combines TRBV20-1 with TRBJ2-3; a possible D gene is TRBD2 (5 bases). The CDR3 has 11 amino acids. Trimming pared 0 bases from V and 8 bases from J, leaving 6 bases between. CDR1 DFQATT and CDR2 SNEGSKA come from the germline V gene (reference sequence). This CDR3 reads CSAREGGTQYF. CDR3 nucleotides: TGCAGTGCTAGAGAAGGAGGTACGCAGTATTTT.

This rearrangement joins TRBV7-2 to TRBJ1-3; 10 bases map to TRBD1. V shed 1 base, J shed 1 base, and the junction held 4 bases outside the gene matches. Germline values: CDR1 SGHTA, CDR2 FQGNSA. The CDR3 runs 17 residues. CDR3 region: CASSLVRQGASGNTIYF. DNA for the CDR3: TGTGCCAGCAGCTTAGTGCGACAGGGGGCTTCTGGAAACACCATATATTTT.

This sequence joins TRBV19 and TRBJ2-3; 7 bases align to TRBD2. Germline V lookup: CDR1 LNHDA, CDR2 SQIVND (reference sequence). The V segment lost 6 bases and the J segment 0 bases; nucleotides outside the gene matches: 6. CDR3 length: 15 amino acids. The CDR3 protein is CASSPGTTSTDTQYF. CDR3 in DNA: TGTGCCAGTAGCCCCGGGACTACCAGCACAGATACGCAGTATTTT.

Only a few counts were recorded for this clone. The chain couples TRBV4-1 to TRBJ1-2, with a weak D call TRBD1 (5 bases). CDR3 length: 16 residues. Between the trimmed V and J ends, which lost 3 bases and 4 bases, there was a span of 18 bases. The germline V gene has CDR1 MGHRA and CDR2 YSYEKL. The CDR3 loop reads CASSQHLNLDSYGYTF. Written as DNA, the CDR3 is TGCGCCAGCAGCCAGCACCTAAATTTAGACAGCTATGGCTACACCTTC.

The chain couples TRBV30 to TRBJ1-2, with unresolved D. The V and J ends lost 5 bases and 4 bases respectively, with 11 bases between them. Germline CDR1 GTSNPN, CDR2 SVGIG (reference sequence). The CDR3 is 12 amino acids. In nucleotides, the CDR3 is TGTGCCTGGGACGGGGTGCTCTATGGCTACACCTTC. Translated, it gives CAWDGVLYGYTF.

CDR3 region: CASSLWQGGTGELFF. For the CDR3, the DNA is TGCGCCAGCAGCTTATGGCAGGGCGGCACCGGGGAGCTGTTTTTT. The chain links TRBV5-1 to TRBJ2-2, with TRBD1 as a possible D gene (5 bases). The CDR3 runs 15 residues. Trimming took 2 bases from V and 4 from J, leaving 12 bases between them. Germline V gene sequence: CDR1 SGHRS, CDR2 YFSETQ.

The chain uses TRBV7-2 and TRBJ2-5; maybe TRBD2 (6 bases). The J call may not be correct, given that the DNA end is closer to TRBJ2-7. Germline assignment: CDR1 SGHTA and CDR2 FQGNSA. The CDR3 loop spans 15 amino acids. The CDR3 loop reads CASSPRRGASYEQYF. CDR3 nucleotide sequence: TGTGCCAGCAGCCCTAGGCGGGGAGCCTCCTACGAGCAGTACTTC.

The rearrangement joins TRBV30 to TRBJ2-5, with D maybe TRBD1 (6 bases). The DNA matches TRBJ2-7 better at its end, which makes the J call doubtful. The CDR3 contains 13 residues. Germline V gene lookup returns CDR1 GTSNPN and CDR2 SVGIG (reference sequence). The CDR3 coding sequence is TGTGCCTGGAAGAGGGGGAGAGCCTACGAGCAGTACTTC. Translated, it gives CAWKRGRAYEQYF.

The rearrangement uses TRBV6-5 and TRBJ1-1; no clear D gene. V dropped 4 bases and J dropped 0 bases, with 12 bases sitting between them. Germline CDR1 is MNHEY and CDR2 is SVGAGI. This CDR3 spans 15 amino acids. CDR3 nucleotide sequence: TGTGCCAGCAGTTCCCACGGGGTGGTGAACACTGAAGCTTTCTTT. Amino acids: CASSSHGVVNTEAFF.

This rearrangement joins TRBV6-5 to TRBJ1-4; D is possibly TRBD1 (6 bases). Trimming removed 2 bases from V and 10 bases from J, with 14 bases in between. CDR3 length: 14 amino acids. Germline V CDR1 and CDR2: MNHEY, SVGAGI. CDR3 nucleotides: TGTGCCAGCAGTTACCGAAGGACAGAGTTAAAACTGTTTTTT. It translates to CASSYRRTELKLFF.